The clone carrying this TCR beta chain was counted between two and nine times. The antigen is undetermined. The data are from a study of cytomegalovirus exposure and HLA in healthy donors. About the study: Some 85 million unique TCRs, all from HLA-typed donors, were included in an early release of the data.

Study-wide results and limits: The classifier reportedly diagnosed cytomegalovirus status with high specificity and sensitivity.

Use of 60 Vbeta and 13 Jbeta primers characterized the PCR. The table came from immunoSEQ multiplex PCR; TCRdb's copy has only in-frame clones and leaves some out. In the table there are about 200,000 clones, approximately 80% of which are singletons. It was healthy bone marrow donors who served as donors. This CDR3 has 15 residues. Germline V gene data show CDR1 as MNHEY and CDR2 as SMNVEV (reference sequence). V was shortened by 3 bases and J by 3 bases, with 13 bases between the two germline ends. The source of this sequence is a man aged 50 to 60 in good health and CMV-seronegative. This chain joins TRBV27 and TRBJ2-3; TRBD1 might be the D (6 bases). The sample was PBMCs. CDR3 in amino acids: CASSLDSRLTDTQYF. CDR3 DNA: TGTGCCAGCAGTTTGGACAGTCGACTGACAGATACGCAGTATTTT.